This T cell receptor beta chain was recorded in a study of blood T cell repertoires in COVID-19. Overall study: T cells, B-cell-depleted T cells, or PBMCs supplied cDNA or gDNA.

The germline V gene encodes CDR1 DFQATT and CDR2 SNEGSKA (reference sequence). This CDR3 has 11 residues. V gave up 1 base and J gave up 8 bases, with 9 bases separating them. Authors' processing steps: It was from reference gene primer amplification that nucleated cell counts were estimated. The data were produced by immunoSEQ multiplex PCR, yet TCRdb's version contains in-frame clones alone and is incomplete. V and J calls and clone size are as listed in that table; D and trimming were resolved from the DNA. This table holds fewer than 400,000 clones, roughly 85% found once. This clone showed up many times.

The receptor was derived from a woman between 18 and 29 years old with acute or convalescent COVID-19. Sample: peripheral blood. V and J are TRBV20-1 and TRBJ2-7; no reliable D call. CDR3 nucleotide sequence: TGCAGTGCTAGAGGCCCTGCGAAGCAGTACTTC. Translation gives CSARGPAKQYF.